These 24 T cell receptor beta chains originate from one sample sequenced in a study of blood T cell repertoires in COVID-19. Assay: immunoSEQ multiplex PCR; the TCRdb copy retains only in-frame clones and omits some. The repertoire holds more than 150,000 clones, with 80% to 90% as singletons. The specimen sequenced was peripheral blood. The receptor set was obtained from a young man with active or convalescent COVID-19.

V is TRBV6-5 and J is TRBJ2-7, with D possibly matching TRBD1 (5 bases). The V gene lost 6 bases and the J gene lost 5 bases, with 17 bases spanning the gap. Germline loops: CDR1 MNHEY, CDR2 SVGAGI. The CDR3 is made up of 14 amino acids. The CDR3 loop is CASRQGSVDHEQYV. Here the CDR3 DNA reads TGTGCCAGCAGGCAGGGAAGTGTTGATCACGAGCAGTACGTC.

The CDR3 DNA follows: TGTGCCAGCAGCTTGGGTCACACACAGGGTGGCTATGGCTACACCTTC. Amino acids: CASSLGHTQGGYGYTF. The chain is built from TRBV5-6 and TRBJ1-2, with D possibly matching TRBD1 (6 bases). The CDR3 runs 16 residues. Germline CDR1 reads SGHDT; CDR2 reads YYEEEE. V was shortened by 0 bases and J by 4 bases, with 16 bases between the two germline ends.

The genes are TRBV30 and TRBJ1-6; 8 nucleotides agree with TRBD1. The CDR3 has 13 amino acids. With 1 base clipped from V and 9 bases from J, the junction kept 2 bases outside the gene matches. From germline, CDR1 is GTSNPN and CDR2 SVGIG (reference sequence). The CDR3 protein is CAWSGTGGSPLHF. CDR3 sequence (DNA): TGTGCCTGGAGTGGAACAGGGGGTTCACCCCTCCACTTT.

This chain connects TRBV30 to TRBJ1-1; D not certain. This CDR3 has 14 amino acids. Germline CDR1 and CDR2: GTSNPN and SVGIG (reference sequence). V lost 1 base and J 4 bases, leaving 13 bases between the germline ends. For the CDR3, the DNA is TGTGCCTGGAGTGGACCCCCCAGAGGCACTGAAGCTTTCTTT. Residues: CAWSGPPRGTEAFF.

Many counts were recorded for this clone. The chain is built from TRBV5-1 and TRBJ2-1; D is unclear. V was clipped by 0 bases and J by 6 bases, with 13 bases between them. The CDR3 runs to 15 residues. Germline V gene lookup returns CDR1 SGHRS and CDR2 YFSETQ. The CDR3 nucleotides read TGCGCCAGCAGCTTGGGGGCGAATACTGGCAATGAGCAGTTCTTC. It codes for CASSLGANTGNEQFF.

The gene calls are TRBV7-2 and TRBJ2-5, with a weak D call TRBD1 (5 bases). The CDR3 consists of 14 residues. Trimming shortened V by 5 bases and J by 3 bases, and 13 bases separated the two germline ends. Looked up from germline, CDR1 is SGHTA and CDR2 is FQGNSA. The CDR3 coding sequence is TGTGCCAGCAGCCCCCCTGGGGCGGAAGAGACCCAGTACTTC. Translating it yields CASSPPGAEETQYF.

The V gene is TRBV7-3, the J gene TRBJ2-1, with D maybe TRBD2 (7 bases). CDR3 length: 11 residues. CDR1 and CDR2 from the germline V gene are SGHTA and FQGTGA. The V gene lost 8 bases and the J gene lost 8 bases, with 10 bases spanning the gap. The CDR3 is CASGGGDEQFF. As DNA, the CDR3 is TGTGCCAGCGGCGGGGGCGATGAGCAGTTCTTC.

The rearrangement links TRBV6-6 to TRBJ2-5; 8 positions agree with TRBD1. Germline trimming cut 5 bases from V and 2 bases from J; bases unmatched to any gene: 19. From germline, CDR1 is MNHNY and CDR2 SVGAGI (reference sequence). This CDR3 comprises 19 residues. CDR3 amino acids: CASSRNSGQVSPWQETQYF. In DNA form, the CDR3 reads TGTGCCAGCAGTCGTAATTCGGGACAGGTCTCTCCATGGCAAGAGACCCAGTACTTC.

The chain employs TRBV27 and TRBJ2-7; maybe TRBD1 (6 bases). This CDR3 has 14 residues. V lost 8 bases, J lost 1 base, and 15 bases lay in between. The germline CDR1 and CDR2 sequences are MNHEY and SMNVEV (reference sequence). This CDR3 reads CASSHSTGSYEQYF. CDR3 DNA: TGTGCCAGCTCCCACTCGACAGGATCCTACGAGCAGTACTTC.

This clone came up a few times. The V gene is TRBV19, the J gene TRBJ1-1; D uncertain. Germline CDR1 LNHDA, CDR2 SQIVND (reference sequence). The CDR3 is made up of 14 amino acids. With 2 bases removed from V and 0 bases from J, the gap between germline ends came to 7 bases. CDR3 nucleotides: TGTGCCAGTAGTATAAGACAAATGAACACTGAAGCTTTCTTT. Amino acid sequence: CASSIRQMNTEAFF.

This clone was detected a few times. CDR3 coding DNA: TGTGCCAGCAGGCTCGAGAATACGCAGTATTTT. This translates into CASRLENTQYF. The chain links TRBV12-3 or TRBV12-4 to TRBJ2-3; D gene ambiguous. V dropped 6 bases and J dropped 7 bases, with 8 bases sitting between them. The CDR3 covers 11 residues.

The table lists this clone with a few counts. The J gene is TRBJ2-3, the V gene TRBV28, with D possibly matching TRBD1 (5 bases). The V end lost 6 bases, the J end lost 2 bases, and 15 bases lay between the germline ends. The CDR3 sequence is 15 residues long. Germline CDR1 is MDHEN and CDR2 is SYDVKM. CDR3 loop: CASSRTGGITDTQYF. CDR3 DNA sequence: TGTGCCAGCAGCCGAACAGGCGGAATCACAGATACGCAGTATTTT.

The V and J genes are TRBV5-6 and TRBJ2-1; a possible D gene is TRBD1 (5 bases). V was clipped by 1 base and J by 9 bases, with 11 bases between them. Germline CDR1 SGHDT, CDR2 YYEEEE. The CDR3 loop spans 13 amino acids. The CDR3 sequence is CASSLSQQGEQFF. The CDR3 DNA follows: TGTGCCAGCAGCTTGAGTCAGCAGGGTGAGCAGTTCTTC.

V usage is TRBV6-5 and J usage is TRBJ1-2; 9 bases are a match to TRBD1. V lost 2 bases, J lost 2 bases, and 6 bases stayed unmatched. This CDR3 region has 16 residues. Looked up from germline, CDR1 is MNHEY and CDR2 is SVGAGI. The chain's CDR3 is CASSYLPGQGNYGYTF. CDR3 bases: TGTGCCAGCAGTTACCTGCCTGGACAGGGGAACTATGGCTACACCTTC.

This sequence joins TRBV10-3 and TRBJ2-3; 7 nucleotides align to TRBD1. The CDR3 is 12 residues long. Trimming at V came to 6 bases and at J to 13 bases, leaving 10 bases not matched to a gene. CDR1 is ENHRY, CDR2 SYGVKD, per germline. CDR3 DNA: TGTGCCATCAGGCACACCGGGACAGTCGAGTATTTT. This sequence encodes CAIRHTGTVEYF.

This chain connects TRBV10-3 to TRBJ1-5; no firm D call. Germline V lookup: CDR1 ENHRY, CDR2 SYGVKD. The CDR3 runs 12 residues. Trimming left V 3 bases short and J 7 bases short, with 7 bases between. In nucleotides, the CDR3 is TGTGCCATCAGTGATCTGGCCCAGCCCCAGCATTTT. It is translated as CAISDLAQPQHF.

In this sample, this clone turned up once. The J gene is TRBJ2-7, the V gene TRBV19; D might be TRBD1 (6 bases). Germline V gene data show CDR1 as LNHDA and CDR2 as SQIVND (reference sequence). This CDR3 spans 19 amino acids. Trimming shortened V by 6 bases and J by 1 base, and 28 bases separated the two germline ends. The chain's CDR3 is CASRSKYPSGYQGSYEQYF. The CDR3 DNA is TGTGCCAGTAGATCAAAATATCCTTCAGGATATCAGGGGTCCTACGAGCAGTACTTC.

This clone has only a few counts. The junction does not match germline at one end; this may be a read error. Different DNA sequences within this sample yield the same CDR3. This chain links TRBV7-7 with TRBJ2-1; D may be TRBD2 (6 bases). The CDR3 covers 15 residues. Per the germline V gene, CDR1 is SSHAT and CDR2 is FNYEAQ (reference sequence). The CDR3 here is CASSLAGSSYNEQFF. The DNA for the CDR3 is TGTGCTAGCAGCTTGGCGGGAAGCTCCTACAATGAGCAGTTCTTC.

This clone was detected only a few times. The rearrangement joins TRBV2 to TRBJ2-2; 12 nucleotides agree with TRBD2. After removal of 7 bases from V and 4 bases from J, the junction contained 7 bases not matched to a gene. CDR3 length: 16 amino acids. Germline V lookup: CDR1 SNHLY, CDR2 FYNNEI. CDR3 DNA sequence: TGTGCCAGCAACCGGCTAGCGGGAGGGCCCACCGGGGAGCTGTTTTTT. Its translation: CASNRLAGGPTGELFF. Using reference TRBV2 and TRBJ2-2 for the parts outside the CDR3, the full variable domain is EPEVTQTPSHQVTQMGQEVILRCVPISNHLYFYWYRQILGQKVEFLVSFYNNEISEKSEIFDDQFSVERPDGSNFTLKIRSTKLEDSAMYFCASNRLAGGPTGELFFGEGSRLTVL.

This chain uses TRBV13 with TRBJ2-1; 10 bases line up with TRBD2. Looked up from germline, CDR1 is PRHDT and CDR2 is FYEKMQ (reference sequence). V shed 5 bases, J shed 6 bases, and the junction held 19 bases outside the gene matches. This CDR3 comprises 19 residues. This chain's CDR3 is CASSPEASGGAPLPNEQFF. In DNA, the CDR3 is TGTGCCAGCAGCCCAGAGGCTAGCGGGGGTGCCCCTCTTCCCAATGAGCAGTTCTTC. The whole variable domain, remainder taken from reference TRBV13 and TRBJ2-1, is AAGVIQSPRHLIKEKRETATLKCYPIPRHDTVYWYQQGPGQDPQFLISFYEKMQSDKGSIPDRFSAQQFSDYHSELNMSSLELGDSALYFCASSPEASGGAPLPNEQFFGPGTRLTVL.

J is TRBJ2-1 and V is TRBV15, with 13 bases fitting TRBD2. The germline V gene encodes CDR1 LNHNV and CDR2 YYDKDF (reference sequence). This CDR3 region has 18 residues. The V and J ends lost 1 base and 6 bases, in that order; junction bases with no gene match: 9. The CDR3 sequence: CATSRGLAGGHLTNEQFF. The CDR3, as DNA: TGTGCCACCAGCAGAGGACTAGCGGGAGGTCACCTCACCAATGAGCAGTTCTTC.

This clone was found once. The chain couples TRBV5-1 to TRBJ2-1; 12 positions agree with TRBD1. There are 15 residues in the CDR3. J lost 10 bases, V lost 5 bases, and 10 bases had no gene match. Germline V lookup: CDR1 SGHRS, CDR2 YFSETQ. Here the CDR3 DNA reads TGCGCCAGCAGTCGGGGACAGGGGGCTCTCACGGAGCAGTTCTTC. The encoded protein is CASSRGQGALTEQFF.

The gene calls are TRBV7-9 and TRBJ2-1; 7 bases map to TRBD2. Germline V gives CDR1 SEHNR, CDR2 FQNEAQ (reference sequence). The trim removed 5 bases at V and 9 bases at J, leaving 4 bases unmatched. The CDR3 runs to 12 residues. CDR3 loop: CASSGAGVEQFF. The CDR3 DNA reads as TGTGCCAGCAGCGGGGCGGGGGTTGAGCAGTTCTTC.

This clone was recorded a few times. V is TRBV2 and J is TRBJ2-7; D possibly corresponds to TRBD1 (6 bases). Trimming took off 7 bases at V and 9 bases at J, with 19 bases between the two ends. CDR1 and CDR2 (germline): SNHLY, FYNNEI. The CDR3 spans 13 residues. Here the CDR3 DNA reads TGTGCCAGCACGTCAGGGGCCGCCGTGGGGCAGTACTTC. Protein product: CASTSGAAVGQYF.